The T cell receptor (beta chain) under discussion was sequenced for a study of lymphopenia after photon versus proton radiotherapy. Overall study findings and caveats: Proton therapy kept repertoires fairly stable, unlike photons, which gained effector/memory cells. Larger post-nadir TCR diversity loss correlated inversely with survival in deceased patients. Oligoclonal CD8+ Temra expansion after nadir drove photon patients' diversity drop. Better survival with proton therapy was suggested as possible, not demonstrated.

Here immunoSEQ multiplex PCR was the method, and the copy in TCRdb shows in-frame clones only, minus some. The sample has 83,000 or so clones, around 82% seen once. V was trimmed by 4 bases and J by 3 bases, leaving 16 bases between them. Per germline, CDR1 LNHDA and CDR2 SQIVND (reference sequence). The CDR3 consists of 16 residues. The sample holds one count of this clone. Its target is unknown. Sequences were derived from peripheral blood, sampled from a patient treated with proton-based radiotherapy. The chain couples TRBV19 to TRBJ1-5; no firm D call. This TCR was recovered from a man aged 60 to 69 with pancreatic cancer. CDR3 bases: TGTGCCAGTAGTACTCGAGGGTCGGAGTACAATCAGCCCCAGCATTTT. This sequence encodes CASSTRGSEYNQPQHF.